This T cell receptor (beta chain) originates from a study of T cells after yellow fever vaccination. TCRdb reprocessed the 5' RACE reads via MiXCR and lists one record per CDR3 protein. The top ten hold roughly 40% of the sample, which has about 50,000 distinct CDR3 sequences, approximately 7% seen once. This CDR3 has 11 residues. Trimming took 6 bases from V and 8 from J, leaving 10 bases between them. This TCR came from a man between 18 and 29 years old who received the YFV17D yellow fever vaccine. V and J are TRBV12-3 or TRBV12-4 and TRBJ1-1; the D is unclear. This material consisted of CD8+ T cells sorted from PBMCs, taken on the day of the first yellow fever vaccination. In DNA, the CDR3 is TGTGCCAGCAGCCACCCGACGGAAGCTTTCTTT. This gives the protein CASSHPTEAFF.